This TCR beta chain was identified during a study of glioma-infiltrating T cells. Using RNA template, CDR3s of TCR alpha and beta were amplified with iRepertoire arm-PCR. TCRdb re-analysed the multiplex PCR reads in MiXCR, keeping a single row per CDR3 protein. The sample records a few hundred thousand distinct CDR3 sequences, 41% being singletons. The germline V gene has CDR1 MNHEY and CDR2 SMNVEV (reference sequence). CDR3 size: 14 residues. V was pared by 3 bases and J by 7 bases, with 13 bases between. This clonotype has a count of ten or more. Sequencing was performed on glioma tissue, nonneoplastic brain tissue, or PBMCs (not recorded which). This TCR was sampled from a human donor with low-grade glioma or glioblastoma, undergoing nonglioma brain surgery, or in good health (not recorded which). The chain employs TRBV27 and TRBJ1-5; D may be TRBD1 (5 bases). The CDR3 nucleotides read TGTGCCAGCAGTTTGTTGTCGGGGGGGCAGCCCCAGCATTTT. Its translation: CASSLLSGGQPQHF.